This entry lists 26 T cell receptor beta chains sequenced from one sample in a study of shared clonotypes between healthy human individuals (dated by TCRdb to 2020 to 2022). Library generation was performed with the immunoSEQ multiplex PCR assay. TCRdb re-hosts the immuneACCESS table, in-frame sequences only. Its copies lack some clones; in the studies checked, an unresolved V gene accounts for under half of them, and the cause for the rest is not known. This sample comprises under 2,000,000 clones, around 96% of them detected only once. More than 0.95% of the sample is in the top ten clones. For the CD8 naive samples, CD45RO-negative cells were positively selected for CCR7, yielding a CD45RA+CCR7+ population from which TemRA cells were excluded. Sequences were obtained from naive CD8+ T cells sorted from blood. This specimen's cell subset or site label, per the study, means: CD45RA+CCR7+. These receptors were taken from a man between 18 and 29 years old in good health.

The chain is built from TRBV6-6 and TRBJ2-5, with 8 nucleotides matching TRBD2. This CDR3 has 14 amino acids. The germline CDR1 and CDR2 sequences are MNHNY and SVGAGI (reference sequence). V lost 6 bases and J lost 4; bases outside the gene matches: 7. CDR3 in DNA: TGTGCCAGCAGCCTACTCGGGGGGGTAGAGACCCAGTACTTC. Translating gives CASSLLGGVETQYF.

The rearrangement joins TRBV19 to TRBJ2-7; 7 bases are shared with TRBD2. V was clipped by 4 bases and J by 2 bases; unmatched bases: 2. The CDR3 runs 13 residues. From germline, CDR1 is LNHDA and CDR2 SQIVND (reference sequence). The CDR3 loop is CASSSGSAYEQYF. CDR3 DNA: TGTGCCAGTAGTAGCGGGAGTGCCTACGAGCAGTACTTC.

The V call is TRBV19, the J call TRBJ2-5, with D unresolved. The CDR3 runs to 15 residues. CDR1 LNHDA and CDR2 SQIVND come from the germline V gene (reference sequence). Trimming cost V 0 bases and J 1 base, with 9 bases left between them. The CDR3 DNA reads TGTGCCAGTAGTATAGATCTCTGGGCCCAAGAGACCCAGTACTTC. Amino acid sequence: CASSIDLWAQETQYF.

The rearrangement links TRBV9 to TRBJ1-1, with D unresolved. Germline V gives CDR1 SGDLS, CDR2 YYNGEE. This CDR3 has 13 residues. V was cut by 0 bases and J by 4 bases, with 7 bases left in between. Here the CDR3 DNA reads TGTGCCAGCAGCGTAGCTTCTGGCACTGAAGCTTTCTTT. Translating it yields CASSVASGTEAFF. The variable domain in full, with the rest retrieved from reference TRBV9 and TRBJ1-1, is DSGVTQTPKHLITATGQRVTLRCSPRSGDLSVYWYQQSLDQGLQFLIQYYNGEERAKGNILERFSAQQFPDLHSELNLSSLELGDSALYFCASSVASGTEAFFGQGTRLTVV.

The chain links TRBV27 to TRBJ1-2; 11 bases are a match to TRBD1. The CDR3 loop spans 15 amino acids. CDR1 is MNHEY, CDR2 SMNVEV, per germline (reference sequence). J gave up 8 bases and V 5 bases, and 10 bases lay outside the gene matches. The CDR3 protein is CASSLEMGQGEGYTF. CDR3 sequence (DNA): TGTGCCAGCAGTCTAGAGATGGGACAGGGGGAAGGCTACACCTTC.

The chain uses TRBV25-1 and TRBJ2-5, with 10 positions matching TRBD2. The J segment lost 2 bases and the V segment lost 7 bases, leaving 13 bases of the junction unmatched. CDR1 and CDR2 (germline): MGHDK, SYGVNS. CDR3 length: 17 amino acids. The CDR3 DNA sequence: TGTGCCAGCACCGCCTCTAGCGGGGGAAACACACAAGAGACCCAGTACTTC. Protein product: CASTASSGGNTQETQYF.

V gene TRBV4-1 combines with J gene TRBJ2-1, with TRBD2 matching over 12 bases. V lost 3 bases to trimming and J lost 8 bases; unmatched junction nucleotides: 11. The CDR3 sequence is 17 residues long. In germline, CDR1 is MGHRA, CDR2 YSYEKL. This CDR3 reads CASSQDGRLAGDDEQFF. The CDR3, as DNA: TGCGCCAGCAGCCAGGACGGCCGACTAGCGGGGGACGATGAGCAGTTCTTC.

The gene calls are TRBV10-3 and TRBJ2-2, with D uncertain. This CDR3 region has 13 residues. Trimming took off 6 bases at V and 5 bases at J, with 10 bases between the two ends. Germline-derived CDR1 and CDR2 are ENHRY and SYGVKD. CDR3 loop: CAIREYTTGELFF. CDR3 coding DNA: TGTGCCATCAGGGAATATACGACCGGGGAGCTGTTTTTT.

This rearrangement joins TRBV13 to TRBJ2-5; 11 bases match TRBD2. Germline V gene lookup returns CDR1 PRHDT and CDR2 FYEKMQ (reference sequence). CDR3 length: 14 residues. J was trimmed by 2 bases and V by 6 bases; bases with no gene match: 2. The CDR3 reads CASSRLAGQETQYF. Here the CDR3 DNA reads TGTGCCAGCAGTCGACTAGCGGGGCAAGAGACCCAGTACTTC.

In this sample, this clone turned up once. At the DNA level, this CDR3 is encoded by other sequences in the same sample as well. The chain links TRBV28 to TRBJ1-1, with D uncertain. Trimming stripped 3 bases from V and 0 bases from J, with 5 bases between. The CDR3 is 13 amino acids. Per germline, CDR1 MDHEN and CDR2 SYDVKM. CDR3 sequence: CASSLTLNTEAFF. DNA of the CDR3: TGTGCCAGCAGTTTGACATTGAACACTGAAGCTTTCTTT.

The sample holds one count of this clone. This sample includes further DNA sequences coding for the same CDR3. This chain joins TRBV7-6 and TRBJ2-7; no firm D call. This CDR3 is 13 amino acids long. V shed 0 bases and J shed 4 bases, with 7 bases lying between them. The germline V gene encodes CDR1 SGHVS and CDR2 FNYEAQ. The CDR3 coding sequence is TGTGCCAGCAGCTTAGCAGCCAGTTACGAGCAGTACTTC. Translation: CASSLAASYEQYF.

The rearrangement links TRBV2 to TRBJ2-6; D remains ambiguous. CDR1 and CDR2 (germline): SNHLY, FYNNEI. Trimming pared 10 bases from V and 0 bases from J, leaving 13 bases between. The CDR3 covers 15 residues. The chain's CDR3 is CATWAPPSGANVLTF. The DNA for the CDR3 is TGTGCCACCTGGGCCCCCCCCTCTGGGGCCAACGTCCTGACTTTC.

The V gene is TRBV4-1, the J gene TRBJ1-3; D is unresolved. The CDR3 is 15 residues long. CDR1 and CDR2 (germline): MGHRA, YSYEKL. The ends were cut back, 0 bases at V and 9 bases at J, with 15 bases in the middle. The CDR3 DNA is TGCGCCAGCAGCCAAGAAGTCGGCCGCCCCCCCACCATATATTTT. Amino acid sequence: CASSQEVGRPPTIYF.

DNA for the CDR3: TGTGCCAGCAGCTTAGATGTCGAAGAGACCCAGTACTTC. Translation gives CASSLDVEETQYF. The gene calls are TRBV7-2 and TRBJ2-5; D gene unclear. Looked up from germline, CDR1 is SGHTA and CDR2 is FQGNSA. This CDR3 region has 13 residues. The V gene lost 1 base and the J gene lost 3 bases, with 6 bases spanning the gap.

J is TRBJ1-4 and V is TRBV5-6; no firm D call. V lost 4 bases to trimming and J lost 5 bases, with 15 bases between them. The CDR3 is made up of 15 amino acids. The germline V gene has CDR1 SGHDT and CDR2 YYEEEE. The CDR3 protein is CASSPSGGGNEKLFF. The DNA of the CDR3 is TGTGCCAGCAGCCCATCTGGTGGCGGGAATGAAAAACTGTTTTTT.

For this clone: This specimen includes other DNA sequences encoding the same CDR3. The V gene is TRBV27, the J gene TRBJ2-3; TRBD2 is a possible D gene (6 bases). Trimming left V 5 bases short and J 3 bases short, with 9 bases between. From germline, CDR1 is MNHEY and CDR2 SMNVEV (reference sequence). This CDR3 region has 13 residues. The CDR3 DNA sequence: TGTGCCAGCAGTCTCGGGAGAACAGATACGCAGTATTTT. Protein: CASSLGRTDTQYF.

The chain is built from TRBV4-1 and TRBJ2-3; D unresolved. The CDR3 spans 14 residues. Germline V gene lookup returns CDR1 MGHRA and CDR2 YSYEKL. V was cut by 1 base and J by 2 bases, with 7 bases left in between. In DNA form, the CDR3 reads TGCGCCAGCAGCCAAGGCCAGCACACAGATACGCAGTATTTT. Its protein is CASSQGQHTDTQYF.

The genes are TRBV4-3 and TRBJ2-5, with 9 bases identical to TRBD2. The CDR3 totals 17 residues. Germline lookup yields CDR1 LGHNA and CDR2 YSLEER. Unmatched junction bases numbered 10, after V lost 0 bases and J lost 5 bases. In DNA, the CDR3 is TGCGCCAGCAGCCAAGATCCAGCGGGAGGACTCGGGGAGACCCAGTACTTC. Its protein product is CASSQDPAGGLGETQYF.

The chain uses TRBV5-8 and TRBJ1-4; no definite D call. Germline CDR1 SGHTS, CDR2 YDEGEE. The V end was cut by 3 bases, the J end by 5 bases, with 14 bases between. The CDR3 totals 15 residues. CDR3 protein: CASSSPRGVNEKLFF. The CDR3 nucleotides read TGTGCCAGCAGCTCCCCACGAGGCGTGAATGAAAAACTGTTTTTT.

The V gene is TRBV9, the J gene TRBJ1-1, with 7 bases lining up with TRBD1. V lost 5 bases and J lost 0; bases outside the gene matches: 13. Germline V lookup: CDR1 SGDLS, CDR2 YYNGEE. This CDR3 spans 17 amino acids. This chain's CDR3 is CASRPGQPPPLNTEAFF. In nucleotides, the CDR3 is TGTGCCAGCAGGCCGGGACAGCCGCCCCCGTTGAACACTGAAGCTTTCTTT.

This chain connects TRBV15 to TRBJ2-2, with D possibly TRBD2 on 5 matching bases. The V gene lost 5 bases and the J gene lost 0 bases, with 13 bases spanning the gap. Germline assignment: CDR1 LNHNV and CDR2 YYDKDF (reference sequence). The CDR3 covers 16 residues. CDR3 sequence (DNA): TGTGCCACCAGCGTTAAGACTATCGCGAACACCGGGGAGCTGTTTTTT. This codes for CATSVKTIANTGELFF.

The chain carries TRBV21-1 and TRBJ1-3; TRBD1 is the table's D call and was not checked against the DNA. TRBV21-1 is labeled a pseudogene. CDR3 length: 18 amino acids. CDR3 bases: TGTGCCAGCAGCCCCCATTTCCGGGACAGGGGATTAAGGAACACCATATATTTT. The encoded protein is CASSPHFRDRGLRNTIYF.

The CDR3 protein is CASTPGLAPYNEQFF. CDR3 in DNA: TGCGCCAGCACCCCGGGACTAGCCCCTTACAATGAGCAGTTCTTC. The chain combines TRBV5-1 with TRBJ2-1; 9 bases map to TRBD2. Trimming cost V 6 bases and J 4 bases; bases outside gene matches: 8. Germline V gives CDR1 SGHRS, CDR2 YFSETQ. The CDR3 is made up of 15 amino acids.

This sequence joins TRBV15 and TRBJ1-5; TRBD1 is a possible D gene (6 bases). V dropped 5 bases and J dropped 7 bases, with 15 bases sitting between them. The CDR3 spans 14 residues. Germline V lookup: CDR1 LNHNV, CDR2 YYDKDF (reference sequence). The CDR3 bases are TGTGCCACCAGCCTCGGCAGGGGTTGGCAGCCCCAGCATTTT. Protein sequence: CATSLGRGWQPQHF.

V is TRBV7-9 and J is TRBJ2-2; TRBD1 might be the D (6 bases). V lost 3 bases to trimming and J lost 4 bases, with 15 bases between them. The germline V gene has CDR1 SEHNR and CDR2 FQNEAQ (reference sequence). The CDR3 covers 16 residues. The CDR3 protein is CASSFTGTTSTGELFF. CDR3 DNA sequence: TGTGCCAGCAGCTTCACAGGGACCACGAGCACCGGGGAGCTGTTTTTT.

V usage is TRBV5-1 and J usage is TRBJ2-1; 9 bases align to TRBD2. The V gene's germline CDR1 is SGHRS and CDR2 YFSETQ. The CDR3 extends over 16 amino acids. The J segment lost 7 bases and the V segment lost 0 bases, leaving 8 bases of the junction unmatched. CDR3: CASSLVVAGAGNEQFF. The DNA for the CDR3 is TGCGCCAGCAGCTTGGTAGTAGCGGGAGCAGGGAATGAGCAGTTCTTC.